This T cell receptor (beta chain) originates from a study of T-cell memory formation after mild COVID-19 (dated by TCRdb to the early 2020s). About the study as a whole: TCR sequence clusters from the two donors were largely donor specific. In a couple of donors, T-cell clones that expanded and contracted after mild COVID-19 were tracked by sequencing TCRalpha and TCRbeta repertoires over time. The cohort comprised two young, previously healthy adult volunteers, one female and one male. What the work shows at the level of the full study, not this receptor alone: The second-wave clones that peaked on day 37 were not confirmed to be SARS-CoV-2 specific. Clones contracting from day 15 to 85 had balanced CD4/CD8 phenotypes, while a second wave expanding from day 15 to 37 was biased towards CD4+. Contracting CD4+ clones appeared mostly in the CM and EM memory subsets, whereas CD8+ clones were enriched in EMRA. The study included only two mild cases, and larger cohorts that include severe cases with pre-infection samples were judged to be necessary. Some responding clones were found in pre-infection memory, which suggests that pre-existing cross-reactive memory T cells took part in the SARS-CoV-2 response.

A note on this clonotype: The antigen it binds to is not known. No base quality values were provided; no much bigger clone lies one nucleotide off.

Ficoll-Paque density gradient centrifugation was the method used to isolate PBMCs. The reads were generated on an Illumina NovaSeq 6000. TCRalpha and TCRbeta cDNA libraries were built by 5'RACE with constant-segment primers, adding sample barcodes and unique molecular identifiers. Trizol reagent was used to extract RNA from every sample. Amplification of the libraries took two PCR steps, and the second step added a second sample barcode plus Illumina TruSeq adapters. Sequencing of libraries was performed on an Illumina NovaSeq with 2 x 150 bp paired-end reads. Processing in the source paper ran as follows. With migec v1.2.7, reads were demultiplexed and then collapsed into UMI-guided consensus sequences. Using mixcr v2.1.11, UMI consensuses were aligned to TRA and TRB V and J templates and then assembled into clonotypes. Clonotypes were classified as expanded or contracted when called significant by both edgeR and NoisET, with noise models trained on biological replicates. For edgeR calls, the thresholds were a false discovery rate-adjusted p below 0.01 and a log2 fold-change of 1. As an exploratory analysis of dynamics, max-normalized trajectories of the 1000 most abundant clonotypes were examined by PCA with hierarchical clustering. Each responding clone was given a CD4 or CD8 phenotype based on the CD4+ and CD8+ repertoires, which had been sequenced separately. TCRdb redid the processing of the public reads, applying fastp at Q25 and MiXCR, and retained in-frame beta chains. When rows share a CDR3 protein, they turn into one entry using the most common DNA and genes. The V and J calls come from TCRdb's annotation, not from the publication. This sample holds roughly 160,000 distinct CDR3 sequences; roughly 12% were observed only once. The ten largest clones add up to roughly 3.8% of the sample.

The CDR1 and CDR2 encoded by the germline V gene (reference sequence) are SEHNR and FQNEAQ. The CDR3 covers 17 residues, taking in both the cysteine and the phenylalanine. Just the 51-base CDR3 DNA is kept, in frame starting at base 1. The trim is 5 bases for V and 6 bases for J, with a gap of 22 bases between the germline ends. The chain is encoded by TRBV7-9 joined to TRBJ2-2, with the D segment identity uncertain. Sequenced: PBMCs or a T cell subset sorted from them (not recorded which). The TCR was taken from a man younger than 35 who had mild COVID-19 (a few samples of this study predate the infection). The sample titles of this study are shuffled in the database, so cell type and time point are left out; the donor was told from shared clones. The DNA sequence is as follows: TGTGCCAGCAGCCCTCGACGATGGTTCGATTTTTCCGGGGAGCTGTTTTTT. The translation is CASSPRRWFDFSGELFF.